Below are 17 T cell receptor beta chains sequenced from a single sample in a study of response to subunit inactivated influenza vaccine. TCRdb recomputed calls from the RT-PCR reads with MiXCR, one row per CDR3 protein. The repertoire includes 590,000 or so distinct CDR3 sequences, 12% to 15% of them detected once, and around 7.6% sits in the top ten. The sequenced sample was PBMCs from blood, obtained 14 to 15 days before vaccination. Receptor source: a man between 45 and 60 years old who received an inactivated influenza vaccine.

V is TRBV9 and J is TRBJ2-2, with unresolved D. This CDR3 region has 17 residues. Germline V CDR1 and CDR2: SGDLS, YYNGEE. Trimming took 0 bases from V and 4 from J, leaving 16 bases between them. CDR3 sequence reads: CASSVGGRYGSTGELFF. The DNA of the CDR3 is TGTGCCAGCAGCGTAGGCGGCCGGTACGGCAGCACCGGGGAGCTGTTTTTT.

This clonotype was detected ten times or more. The chain employs TRBV24-1 and TRBJ2-2, with 8 positions matching TRBD1. CDR3 size: 16 residues. In germline, CDR1 is KGHDR, CDR2 SFDVKD. V lost 2 bases, J lost 6 bases, and 7 bases stayed unmatched. The CDR3 bases are TGTGCCACCAGTGATTACACGGGACAGGCGGCCGGGGAGCTGTTTTTT. Translating gives CATSDYTGQAAGELFF.

The V and J genes are TRBV11-2 and TRBJ2-1; 7 nucleotides line up with TRBD2. The CDR3 has 14 amino acids. CDR1 and CDR2 from the germline V gene are SGHAT and FQNNGV. The J segment lost 8 bases and the V segment lost 1 base, leaving 5 bases of the junction unmatched. In DNA form, the CDR3 reads TGTGCCAGCAGCTTAGCGGGAGGAACGTATGAGCAGTTCTTC. Protein sequence: CASSLAGGTYEQFF. Combining the CDR3 with reference TRBV11-2 and TRBJ2-1 gives the whole variable domain EAGVAQSPRYKIIEKRQSVAFWCNPISGHATLYWYQQILGQGPKLLIQFQNNGVVDDSQLPKDRFSAERLKGVDSTLKIQPAKLEDSAVYLCASSLAGGTYEQFFGPGTRLTVL.

This clonotype has only a few counts. V usage is TRBV28 and J usage is TRBJ2-7, with D perhaps matching TRBD1 (6 bases). Trimming took off 6 bases at V and 4 bases at J, with 13 bases between the two ends. Germline V gives CDR1 MDHEN, CDR2 SYDVKM. The CDR3 extends over 13 amino acids. Here the CDR3 reads CASSPGTQYEQYF. CDR3 nucleotide sequence: TGTGCCAGCAGCCCCGGGACACAGTACGAGCAGTACTTC.

The chain carries TRBV30 and TRBJ2-1, with TRBD1 as a possible D gene (6 bases). V lost 3 bases and J lost 10, with 16 bases in between. Germline CDR1 and CDR2: GTSNPN and SVGIG (reference sequence). The CDR3 is 13 amino acids. The CDR3 loop reads CAWSLFRDMEQFF. The CDR3 DNA reads as TGTGCCTGGAGCCTCTTCCGGGACATGGAGCAGTTCTTC.

This clonotype occurred a few times. The V gene is TRBV28, the J gene TRBJ1-2; no definite D call. V gave up 6 bases and J gave up 0 bases, with 8 bases separating them. Germline V gives CDR1 MDHEN, CDR2 SYDVKM. The CDR3 spans 13 residues. CDR3: CASRIDANYGYTF. CDR3 bases: TGTGCCAGCAGAATTGACGCTAACTATGGCTACACCTTC.

This chain uses TRBV2 with TRBJ1-2; TRBD1 matches 11 bases. The CDR3 consists of 14 residues. Germline V gene data show CDR1 as SNHLY and CDR2 as FYNNEI. CDR3 sequence reads: CAARDRGFGYGYTF. CDR3 bases: TGTGCAGCTAGGGACAGGGGGTTCGGCTATGGCTACACCTTC.

This rearrangement joins TRBV4-2 to TRBJ2-7, with 9 nucleotides matching TRBD2. Germline V gives CDR1 LGHNA, CDR2 YNFKEQ. Losses at the gene ends were 0 bases for V and 1 base for J; bases not matched to a gene: 10. CDR3 length equals 18 residues. CDR3 in amino acids: CASSQEGLAGVVSYEQYF. DNA for the CDR3: TGTGCCAGCAGCCAAGAGGGATTAGCGGGAGTGGTATCCTACGAGCAGTACTTC.

The chain is built from TRBV3-1 and TRBJ2-5; 9 bases align to TRBD2. CDR1 and CDR2 (germline): LGHDT, YNNKEL (reference sequence). V lost 1 base, J lost 1 base, and 4 bases stayed unmatched. The CDR3 sequence is 16 residues long. The CDR3, as DNA: TGTGCCAGCAGCCAAGGGCTAGCGGGGACCCAAGAGACCCAGTACTTC. As protein: CASSQGLAGTQETQYF.

The count of this clonotype is one. The junction shows a germline mismatch at one end, possibly a read error. This sequence joins TRBV5-1 and TRBJ1-2; 7 nucleotides align to TRBD1. This CDR3 contains 15 residues. Germline V gene sequence: CDR1 SGHRS, CDR2 YFSETQ. The CDR3 sequence: CASSLEGALTYDYTF. The CDR3 DNA sequence: TGCGCCAGCAGCTTGGAGGGGGCGCTTACCTATGACTACACCTTC.

The chain combines TRBV29-1 with TRBJ2-1; D gene uncertain. Germline CDR1 SQVTM, CDR2 ANQGSEA. V dropped 2 bases and J dropped 6 bases, with 8 bases sitting between them. This CDR3 spans 12 amino acids. The CDR3 loop reads CSVERLFNEQFF. The DNA for the CDR3 is TGCAGCGTTGAACGACTCTTCAATGAGCAGTTCTTC.

The V gene is TRBV2, the J gene TRBJ1-5; D perhaps matches TRBD1 (6 bases). The CDR3 spans 14 residues. The V end was cut by 6 bases, the J end by 6 bases, with 15 bases between. Germline V CDR1 and CDR2: SNHLY, FYNNEI. CDR3 sequence reads: CASSSEGGRQPQHF. CDR3 in DNA: TGTGCCAGCAGCAGTGAGGGGGGCCGTCAGCCCCAGCATTTT.

This chain links TRBV6-1 with TRBJ2-1; 11 bases align to TRBD2. This CDR3 is 15 amino acids long. Germline lookup yields CDR1 MNHNS and CDR2 SASEGT. Unmatched junction bases numbered 10, after V lost 6 bases and J lost 9 bases. CDR3 nucleotides: TGTGCCAGCAGACCCATAGCGGGGGGGCTTGTTGAGCAGTTCTTC. Its protein product is CASRPIAGGLVEQFF.

This clonotype was counted between two and nine times. V usage is TRBV4-3 and J usage is TRBJ2-4, with 8 bases matching TRBD2. The CDR3 sequence is 14 residues long. With 0 bases clipped from V and 6 bases from J, the junction kept 1 base outside the gene matches. Germline V lookup: CDR1 LGHNA, CDR2 YSLEER. The CDR3 bases are TGCGCCAGCAGCCAAGATCGGGGGGGAAACATTCAGTACTTC. Residues: CASSQDRGGNIQYF.

The J gene is TRBJ2-1, the V gene TRBV5-1, with D possibly being TRBD1 (6 bases). The CDR3 spans 16 residues. The V and J ends lost 5 bases and 0 bases respectively, with 15 bases between them. Germline CDR1 SGHRS, CDR2 YFSETQ. The CDR3: CASRDKGGFSYNEQFF. The CDR3 DNA reads as TGCGCCAGCAGGGATAAAGGGGGATTCTCCTACAATGAGCAGTTCTTC.

This chain joins TRBV5-1 and TRBJ2-2, with D possibly being TRBD1 (5 bases). The CDR3 loop spans 15 amino acids. From germline, CDR1 is SGHRS and CDR2 YFSETQ. Trimming took 4 bases from V and 5 from J, leaving 15 bases between them. This CDR3 reads CASSQTAVRTGELFF. CDR3 DNA: TGCGCCAGCAGCCAGACAGCTGTGAGGACCGGGGAGCTGTTTTTT.

This clonotype showed up just a few times. The CDR3 region has the DNA TGCAGTGCAGAAAGGGGGCGGCAAGGGGGGGCTTTCTTT. Encoded protein: CSAERGRQGGAFF. The gene calls are TRBV20-1 and TRBJ1-1; 7 nucleotides line up with TRBD1. Trimming cost V 6 bases and J 11 bases; bases outside gene matches: 15. CDR1 and CDR2 (germline): DFQATT, SNEGSKA (reference sequence). The CDR3 contains 13 residues.